This T cell receptor (beta chain) was found in a study of low-dose radiotherapy and immunotherapy resistance in tumors. Whole-study context: Patients of Cohort 1 had 0.5 Gy fractions every 2 weeks, which summed to 6.5 Gy. Every two weeks, the protocol called for intravenous cyclophosphamide at 200 mg/m2. It was given one day before each radiation and immunotherapy administration.

Trimming took 6 bases from V and 1 from J; bases not matched to a gene: 22. The CDR3 loop spans 20 amino acids. Germline lookup yields CDR1 MNHEY and CDR2 SVGEGT. First-strand cDNA relied on TRAV- and TRBV-specific primers spanning alpha and beta chains. Using a constant-region primer together with a V-primer adapter, TCRs were subjected to 15 to 20 PCR cycles of amplification. TCRdb re-derived calls from the reads in MiXCR, one entry per CDR3 protein. Of about 30,000 distinct CDR3 sequences detected, roughly 49% appear once; the ten largest clones hold approximately 6%. The time point: after trial treatment. Treatment noted: LDRT plus nivolumab, ipilimumab, low-dose cyclophosphamide and aspirin (RACIN trial).

The rearrangement uses TRBV6-2 or TRBV6-3 and TRBJ1-1, with 8 bases fitting TRBD1. The starting material was PBMCs, obtained after low-dose radiotherapy plus immunotherapy. The receptor was isolated from a male donor with gallbladder cancer. DNA for the CDR3: TGTGCCAGCAGGGCGAAAGGTCAGGGGGCTAGCGGGAGCAGGAACACTGAAGCTTTCTTT. Translated, it gives CASRAKGQGASGSRNTEAFF.